This T cell receptor beta chain originates from a study of cytomegalovirus exposure and HLA in healthy donors (dated by TCRdb to 2017 to 2019). General notes on the study: In an earlier analysis of under 750 of the donors, 250 to 300 Gb of sequence data and about 110 million unique TCR beta sequences from 150 million to 200 million T cells were reported. Typing coverage differed by locus: A, B, C, DRB1 and DQB1 were typed in roughly 620-630 donors, DQA1 in approximately 520, DPA1 in 600 to 610, and DPB1 in about 450. Genome-wide SNP genotypes for about 60% of the roughly 700 donors were used in a later genetic analysis, which treated that subset as a discovery cohort. In a later analysis, previously published TCR beta repertoires from 600 to 850 donors were re-analyzed and high-resolution HLA genotyping was added so that TCR occurrence patterns could be studied. Roughly 5 DR-DQ haplotypes were handled as single units for association and clustering, since linkage in the cohort was strong. The study aimed to test whether signatures of past pathogen exposure could be identified by cataloging public T cell receptors. Among a few hundred genotyped donors of the cohort, an average of 235,054 unique TCR beta nucleotide sequences were sequenced per donor, around 20% of them non-productive. Of the 300 to 500 genotyped donors, approximately 80% were placed in the genetic ancestry cluster associated with self-reported Caucasian donors. The later analysis used no new phenotypic data to find candidate immune exposures, relying instead on TCR beta sequences and their occurrence across donors. Class I and class II HLA loci were covered by the typing at four-digit resolution. Donor age, sex, ethnicity and CMV serostatus were compiled together with the repertoire data. Using immunosequencing, the study profiled T cell repertoires from 500 to 800 subjects and related those repertoires to cytomegalovirus serostatus. To predict cytomegalovirus infection status, the study brought together high-throughput TCR immunosequencing, statistical association of individual TCRs with disease status, and machine learning. An early release that covered about 640 HLA-typed donors contained 250 to 350 gigabases of sequencing data and roughly 84 million unique TCR sequences. Besides the first cohort of approximately 670 subjects, a separate validation cohort made up of roughly 120 different subjects was used. To decide whether each TCR beta V gene segment behaved as functional or pseudogenic, an earlier analysis of some 540 of the donors relied on high-throughput TCR beta sequencing. All discovery cohort repertoires had been generated using a single sequencing platform.

Libraries came from the immunoSEQ multiplex PCR assay. For the multiplex PCR, a mixture combining 60 forward primers for TCR Vbeta segments and 13 reverse primers for TCR Jbeta segments was used. The CDR3 region of rearranged TCR beta genes was amplified from genomic DNA with a multiplex PCR assay. On the Illumina HiSeq System, the amplified TCR beta libraries were sequenced as 87-base-pair reads. Concerning the study's data processing: A later analysis counted some 80 million unique TCR beta chains across the 700 or so repertoires, and some 11 million of these chains were shared by at least two donors. Raw reads were error-corrected and collapsed into unique sequences by a nearest-neighbor algorithm in which closely related sequences were merged to remove PCR and sequencing errors. V, D and J gene segments were assigned by aligning CDR3 sequences to IMGT reference sequences. Each retained sequence needed at least a six-nucleotide match to both a V gene segment and a J gene segment. A rearrangement was called productive if the CDR3 had no stop codons and remained in frame with V and J, and every other rearrangement was called non-productive. CDR3 was defined according to IMGT convention as the region running from the second conserved V-encoded cysteine to the conserved J-encoded phenylalanine. The earlier analysis of 500 to 750 of the donors excluded any sequence lacking an unambiguous match to a single V gene segment. In an earlier analysis of roughly 500 of the donors, V segments were called functional above 56.7% productive rearrangements and were called segregating when the between-donor standard deviation exceeded 5%. A statistical classification framework was built to diagnose cytomegalovirus status from the catalog of TCR beta chain sequences. V and J gene assignment, in a later analysis, came from comparing TCR nucleotide sequences with IMGT/GENE-DB human TR gene sequences. A later analysis assigned CDR3 sequences and most-parsimonious VDJ recombination scenarios with the TCRdist pipeline. In a later analysis, each TCR beta chain was defined by its CDR3 amino acid sequence together with its V-gene family, and reads lacking a unique V-gene family were excluded. As a way to deal with suspected cross-contamination and a sequencing artifact, a later analysis dropped hundreds of nucleotide sequences that were highly shared and had low generation probability. For each public chain, a later analysis derived a clonal expansion index from normalized ranks of inferred template counts within each repertoire. In a later analysis, generation probabilities were computed with a VDJ recombination model fitted to out-of-frame rearrangements, and the resulting probabilities were checked against IGoR. In a later analysis, hypergeometric tests were used to score TCR-TCR, TCR-HLA and TCR-CMV co-occurrence, with a repertoire-size bias correction applied to TCR pairs. In a later analysis, false discovery rates were estimated by permuting HLA or CMV assignments 20 times. In a later analysis, co-occurring TCRs were grouped with DBSCAN, and TCRdist sequence similarity was added when clustering was performed within HLA-allele-positive subsets. Repertoires with fewer than 30,000 or more than 120,000 public chains were left out of co-occurrence clustering, as were about 5 repertoires with anomalous nucleotide sharing. TCRdb provides this immuneACCESS table in a form limited to in-frame rearrangements. Some clones are lacking; in checked studies, under half of them reflect an unresolved V gene, and why the rest are absent is not known. From that table come the V and J calls and clone size; the DNA was used to work out D and trimming. In all, the sample holds 150,000 to 200,000 clones, and around four fifths of those were seen once. Roughly 10% of the sample rests with the top ten.

Summary of the overall study and its limitations: In a later genetic analysis, a missense DCLRE1C variant was associated with V-gene and J-gene trimming of TCR beta chains, and the association was replicated in an independent cohort. Because HLA typing was missing for some donors at each locus, association tests included only the typed subset. When HLA alleles, especially DR and DQ, strongly co-occurred, attributing TCR associations to individual alleles was difficult. Because counts were too low, seventeen rarely observed V segments, including chromosome 9 orphons, were left out of the earlier analysis of 500 to 750 of the donors. In a later analysis, the rate of TCR association differed among HLA loci, with DRB1 alleles having the most associated TCRs and HLA-C alleles having the fewest. A further reported finding was that TCR beta sequences accurately predicted the HLA-A and HLA-B alleles for most subjects in the first cohort. In this cohort, only TCR beta chains were sequenced, and detectable features were limited by the absence of alpha or paired-chain data. The authors suggested that the approach could potentially be extended to other disease states and immunological phenotypes. According to a later analysis, most CMV-associated TCR beta chains appeared to be HLA-restricted, and the HLA associations seemed to be driven largely by CMV exposure. Roughly uniform sequencing depth across donors was assumed in presence/absence analyses, although this assumption may not hold. Compared with equally common non-associated chains, HLA-associated TCR beta chains in a later analysis were more clonally expanded and had lower generation probabilities. At a false discovery rate of 0.05, a later analysis linked under 20,000 TCR beta sequences to specific HLA alleles. Linkage disequilibrium might explain the correlated functional status among segregating V segments, but an unknown experimental factor could not be excluded. The classifier was reported to diagnose cytomegalovirus status with high specificity and sensitivity in both the original and validation cohorts. A cluster of highly shared sequence variants was judged likely to be a technical artifact of the sequencing pipeline. In an earlier analysis of approximately 600 of the donors, most TCR beta V segments were observed in productive rearrangements about 87% or about 30% of the time, broadly matching IMGT annotations. The study gave a list of under 200 TCR beta chains associated with cytomegalovirus. Most TCR sequences were seen in very few donors, while some public TCRs were found in many individuals. CMV serostatus was the only immune exposure information available for the cohort. Three of the identified cytomegalovirus-associated TCR beta chains were confirmed in vitro to be specific for cytomegalovirus antigens. According to a later genetic analysis, donors in an Asian-associated ancestry cluster had fewer N-insertions in productive TCRs than the approximately 670-donor mean. Some IMGT-functional V segments, including TRBV6-2 and TRBV6-3, could not be told apart with the 87-base-pair reads, so those segments were excluded. In a later analysis, several top co-occurrence clusters were reported to appear linked to parvovirus B19, influenza, CMV and Epstein-Barr virus.

From a lookup of the germline V gene (reference sequence), CDR1 and CDR2 are SEHNR and FQNEAQ. V is trimmed back by 7 bases and J by 0 bases, and the junction contains 0 bases that no gene match accounts for. Reading from cysteine to phenylalanine, the CDR3 counts 12 amino acids. The kept DNA is CDR3 alone, 36 bases in frame from the first base. The cohort consisted of some 730 healthy bone marrow donors. At the time of sampling, every cohort member was nominally healthy, though immune exposures that went unrecorded were likely present. The donor tested CMV seropositive and was one of the 289 seropositive cohort members. Every donor gave a peripheral blood sample, and the peripheral blood mononuclear cells from that sample were used for TCR beta sequencing. The Qiagen DNeasy Blood Extraction Kit was used to extract genomic DNA from the blood cell samples. Turning to this clone: It has no known antigen specificity. Qualities for individual bases were not recorded, and no much larger clone is one base off.

The clonotype was recovered from a man between 18 and 29 years old in good health and CMV-seropositive. The rearrangement combines TRBV7-9 with TRBJ2-7; 7 central nucleotides agree with TRBD2. Sample: PBMCs. The base sequence is TGTGCCAGCACGGGGGGCTCCTACGAGCAGTACTTC. Translated, this gives CASTGGSYEQYF.